This is a list of T cell receptor beta chains from one sample in a study of cytomegalovirus exposure and HLA in healthy donors. The data were produced by immunoSEQ multiplex PCR, yet TCRdb's version contains in-frame clones alone and is incomplete. The sample includes over 150,000 clones, approximately 80% of them seen just once. Sequencing input: PBMCs. Receptor source: a man younger than 45 in good health and CMV-seropositive. The CDR3 runs from the conserved cysteine through the conserved F or W. D genes are given only for firm matches. Clone size is shown for a subset of rows, as once, few, many or a class of expanded clone.

d_gene,v_gene,j_gene,abundance,CDR3aa,CDR3nt
.,TRBV7-2,TRBJ2-7,.,CASSSSFRDSPDF,TGTGCCAGCAGCTCCTCATTTCGGGACTCCCCAGACTTC
.,TRBV6-5,TRBJ2-7,few,CASSYSTEFSYEQYF,TGTGCCAGCAGTTACTCGACAGAATTTTCCTACGAGCAGTACTTC
.,TRBV7-9,TRBJ1-1,few,CASSLKGVGGTEAFF,TGTGCCAGCAGCCTAAAAGGGGTCGGGGGCACTGAAGCTTTCTTT
TRBD1,TRBV27,TRBJ1-5,few,CASSPFAGGFNQPQHF,TGTGCCAGCAGCCCATTTGCAGGGGGCTTCAATCAGCCCCAGCATTTT
.,TRBV6-1,TRBJ1-1,few,CASTESGGSRAFF,TGTGCCAGCACCGAAAGTGGGGGCTCGAGAGCTTTCTTT
.,TRBV11-3,TRBJ2-1,once,CASSLAKGEYNEQFF,TGTGCCAGCAGCTTAGCTAAGGGGGAGTACAATGAGCAGTTCTTC
.,TRBV11-2,TRBJ2-7,.,CASSLELGRDYEQYF,TGTGCCAGCAGCTTAGAATTAGGGAGAGATTACGAGCAGTACTTC
.,TRBV18,TRBJ2-5,.,CASSPLVVSQETQYF,TGTGCCAGCTCACCACTTGTAGTCTCCCAAGAGACCCAGTACTTC
.,TRBV5-6,TRBJ1-6,.,CASSLQPPGSPLHF,TGTGCCAGCAGCCTACAGCCACCCGGCTCACCCCTCCACTTT
.,TRBV5-4,TRBJ2-7,.,CASSLGWTESYEQYF,TGTGCCAGCAGCTTGGGTTGGACAGAGTCCTACGAGCAGTACTTC
TRBD1,TRBV28,TRBJ1-1,.,CASSFRQGRRTEAFF,TGTGCCAGCAGTTTTCGACAGGGGAGGAGAACTGAAGCTTTCTTT
.,TRBV6-4,TRBJ2-3,.,CASSRQFHYTDTQYF,TGTGCCAGCAGTAGACAGTTCCACTACACAGATACGCAGTATTTT
.,TRBV19,TRBJ2-7,.,CASSIGRGDEQYF,TGTGCCAGTAGTATAGGGAGGGGAGACGAGCAGTACTTC
TRBD1,TRBV4-2,TRBJ2-1,.,CASSQAHRDRSYNEQFF,TGTGCCAGCAGCCAAGCCCACCGGGACAGGTCCTACAATGAGCAGTTCTTC
TRBD2,TRBV9,TRBJ2-1,.,CASSVGPTSIAGGGEQFF,TGTGCCAGCAGCGTAGGACCTACTTCAATAGCGGGAGGTGGGGAGCAGTTCTTC
.,TRBV29-1,TRBJ2-3,.,CSSKDTSDTQYF,TGCAGCTCGAAGGACACCTCAGATACGCAGTATTTT
TRBD1,TRBV29-1,TRBJ2-5,.,CSVGDRGSSETQYF,TGCAGCGTAGGGGACAGGGGTTCCTCAGAGACCCAGTACTTC
.,TRBV6-5,TRBJ2-5,.,CASKELWQRETQYF,TGTGCCAGCAAGGAACTGTGGCAGCGGGAGACCCAGTACTTC
.,TRBV5-4,TRBJ2-1,.,CASSLAAGRGFSGQFF,TGTGCCAGCAGCTTGGCGGCCGGACGGGGGTTTTCTGGGCAGTTCTTC
TRBD2,TRBV11-1,TRBJ2-2,.,CASSSVLAGGSGELFF,TGTGCCAGCAGCTCCGTACTAGCGGGAGGGTCCGGGGAGCTGTTTTTT
.,TRBV28,TRBJ2-4,.,CAILQGGKNIQYF,TGTGCCATCCTACAGGGTGGCAAAAACATTCAGTACTTC
TRBD2,TRBV4-2,TRBJ2-5,.,CASSQVTGLAGEAGTQYF,TGTGCCAGCAGCCAAGTTACCGGACTAGCGGGAGAAGCAGGGACCCAGTACTTC
TRBD2,TRBV7-8,TRBJ2-3,.,CASSLVVTGWEGKQYF,TGTGCCAGCAGCTTAGTAGTTACGGGTTGGGAGGGAAAGCAGTATTTT
.,TRBV6-6,TRBJ2-3,.,CASRVLSRGSTDTQYF,TGTGCCAGCAGAGTACTCAGTAGGGGAAGCACAGATACGCAGTATTTT
.,TRBV11-2,TRBJ2-7,few,CASSLTGQMMGYEQYF,TGTGCCAGCAGCTTAACGGGACAAATGATGGGCTACGAGCAGTACTTC
TRBD1,TRBV4-2,TRBJ1-4,.,CASSLRQGIREKLFF,TGTGCCAGCAGCCTACGACAGGGGATACGGGAAAAACTGTTTTTT
.,TRBV4-2,TRBJ1-2,.,CASSQQAGASGYTF,TGTGCCAGCAGCCAACAGGCAGGGGCGTCTGGCTACACCTTC
.,TRBV4-2,TRBJ2-3,.,CASSPGISTDTQYF,TGTGCCAGCAGCCCAGGGATTAGTACAGATACGCAGTATTTT
TRBD2,TRBV2,TRBJ2-5,.,CASRTGLAEETQYF,TGTGCCAGCAGGACTGGACTAGCGGAAGAGACCCAGTACTTC
.,TRBV6-1,TRBJ2-7,.,CASSEAPGDYEQYF,TGTGCCAGCAGTGAAGCGCCAGGGGACTACGAGCAGTACTTC
TRBD1,TRBV5-8,TRBJ1-5,.,CASSFGTGGGNQPQHF,TGTGCCAGCAGCTTTGGGACAGGGGGAGGCAATCAGCCCCAGCATTTT
.,TRBV2,TRBJ2-6,once,CASSEATISGANVLTF,TGTGCCAGCAGTGAAGCGACAATTTCTGGGGCCAACGTCCTGACTTTC
.,TRBV19,TRBJ2-3,once,CASSIPGITDTQYF,TGTGCCAGTAGTATTCCAGGAATCACAGATACGCAGTATTTT
.,TRBV7-2,TRBJ2-7,.,CASSLPPTYEQYF,TGTGCCAGCAGCTTACCCCCTACCTACGAGCAGTACTTC
TRBD1,TRBV28,TRBJ2-5,.,CASSSWDSRQETQYF,TGTGCCAGCAGTTCATGGGACAGCCGCCAAGAGACCCAGTACTTC
.,TRBV18,TRBJ2-1,.,CASSRLNNEQFF,TGTGCCAGCTCACGGCTCAACAATGAGCAGTTCTTC
TRBD2,TRBV5-1,TRBJ2-7,once,CASSSGTSGSYEQYF,TGCGCCAGCAGCTCCGGGACTAGCGGCTCCTACGAGCAGTACTTC
TRBD1,TRBV29-1,TRBJ2-7,.,CSATRDRGISEQYF,TGCAGCGCGACCCGGGACAGGGGGATCAGCGAGCAGTACTTC
.,TRBV7-8,TRBJ1-5,.,CASSPGGNQPQHF,TGTGCCAGCAGCCCCGGGGGCAATCAGCCCCAGCATTTT
.,TRBV10-3,TRBJ2-1,.,CAIRRTGDHNEQFF,TGTGCCATCAGGCGGACGGGAGATCACAATGAGCAGTTCTTC
.,TRBV28,TRBJ1-4,.,CASSLFRRTNEKLFF,TGTGCCAGCAGTTTGTTCCGGCGGACTAATGAAAAACTGTTTTTT
TRBD2,TRBV9,TRBJ2-1,once,CASSPFRTSGSYGQFF,TGTGCCAGCAGCCCCTTCCGGACTAGCGGGAGTTATGGGCAGTTCTTC
.,TRBV6-1,TRBJ2-2,once,CASSEELVGPGYTGELFF,TGTGCCAGCAGTGAAGAATTGGTCGGTCCAGGGTACACCGGGGAGCTGTTTTTT
TRBD1,TRBV27,TRBJ1-2,.,CASSTTRGRGYGYTF,TGTGCCAGCAGTACGACCAGGGGGCGGGGCTATGGCTACACCTTC
TRBD1,TRBV28,TRBJ1-5,.,CASRWTGSNQPQHF,TGTGCCAGCCGGTGGACAGGTAGCAATCAGCCCCAGCATTTT
.,TRBV5-4,TRBJ1-5,.,CASSLGTDSNQPQHF,TGTGCCAGCAGCTTGGGGACAGATAGCAATCAGCCCCAGCATTTT
.,TRBV28,TRBJ1-1,.,CASRSTGLRDFGEAFF,TGTGCCAGCAGATCTACAGGGCTGAGGGATTTTGGTGAAGCTTTCTTT
.,TRBV30,TRBJ2-5,once,CAWGGAEGFQETQYF,TGTGCCTGGGGGGGGGCGGAGGGGTTCCAAGAGACCCAGTACTTC
TRBD2,TRBV7-8,TRBJ2-7,.,CASSLGTSGREYFYEQYF,TGTGCCAGCAGCTTAGGTACTAGCGGGAGGGAGTACTTTTACGAGCAGTACTTC
.,TRBV2,TRBJ2-7,.,CASSVAYEQYF,TGTGCCAGCAGTGTGGCATACGAGCAGTACTTC
.,TRBV28,TRBJ2-7,.,CATRDRPHEQYF,TGTGCCACCAGAGACAGGCCTCACGAGCAGTACTTC
TRBD2,TRBV27,TRBJ2-7,.,CASSVAGGHEQYF,TGTGCCAGCAGCGTAGCGGGAGGCCACGAGCAGTACTTC
.,TRBV7-8,TRBJ1-5,.,CASSLGWGGQPQHF,TGTGCCAGCAGCTTAGGGTGGGGGGGCCAGCCCCAGCATTTT